A selection of T cell receptor beta chains follows, all from one sample in a study of T-cell reconstitution after alpha-beta-depleted transplantation in children. TCRdb independently ran MiXCR on the PCR reads; one entry per CDR3 protein. This table has roughly 82,000 distinct CDR3 sequences, 14% appearing once. This sample comprised PBMCs, mostly from graft donor cells, obtained 180 days after TCRalphabeta/CD19-depleted stem cell transplant. The receptors here all came from a male patient under 10 years old who had a stem cell transplant for acute lymphoblastic leukemia, so the T cells may come from the graft donor. Both conserved end residues are part of each CDR3. D genes are given only for firm matches. Clone size is not always given. Where it is, it says once, few, many or a class for expanded clones.

clone_size j_call v_call d_call cdr3_nt cdr3_aa
- TRBJ2-3 TRBV5-1 - TGCGCCAGCAGCTTGGGATTAGGGGCAAGAGATACGCAGTATTTT CASSLGLGARDTQYF
- TRBJ1-5 TRBV24-1 - TGTGCCACCAGTGGGACAGAAAGCAATCAGCCCCAGCATTTT CATSGTESNQPQHF
few TRBJ1-1 TRBV29-1 TRBD1 TGCAGCGTTGATCCGTCACAGGGGGGCCTACCGAACACTGAAGCTTTCTTT CSVDPSQGGLPNTEAFF
many TRBJ2-7 TRBV20-1 - TGCAGTGCTCGGGACTCTTACCGGCAGTACTTC CSARDSYRQYF
few TRBJ2-2 TRBV7-2 - TGTGCCAGTGTATTAAGATGGGCCACCGGGGAGCTGTTTTTT CASVLRWATGELFF
- TRBJ1-4 TRBV5-6 - TGTGCCAGCAGCTTGCGGGGGCCTTTGAAGGAAAAACTGTTTTTT CASSLRGPLKEKLFF
few TRBJ1-4 TRBV7-9 - TGTGCCAGCAGCTTAGCGTCGCGGACAAAACTGTTTTTT CASSLASRTKLFF
- TRBJ2-7 TRBV20-1 TRBD2 TGCAGTGCTCGGGGGGGACGGGGGGCAAAGCAGTACTTC CSARGGRGAKQYF
- TRBJ2-2 TRBV7-9 - TGTGCCGGACTTCGGGGGGACAGCACCGGGGAGCTGTTTTTT CAGLRGDSTGELFF
few TRBJ2-7 TRBV7-9 TRBD2 TGTGCCAGCAGCTTAGCGACGGGGGGGCACTCCTACGAGCAGTACTTC CASSLATGGHSYEQYF
few TRBJ2-1 TRBV5-1 TRBD1 TGCGCCAGCAGCTTGTTAGGACAGGGGAATGAGCAGTTCTTC CASSLLGQGNEQFF
few TRBJ2-7 TRBV18 - TGTGCCAGCTCACCACTAGGCCCCTACGAGCAGTACTTC CASSPLGPYEQYF
- TRBJ2-5 TRBV4-3 TRBD2 TGCGCCAGCAGCCAAAGCGGGGGAGGGACCCAGTACTTC CASSQSGGGTQYF
few TRBJ1-1 TRBV18 - TGTGCCAGCTCACCATCTTCGGCCTTGAACACTGAAGCTTTCTTT CASSPSSALNTEAFF
- TRBJ2-7 TRBV28 TRBD1 TGTGCCAGCACAAGCGGGACAGGGCTGACCTACGAGCAGTACTTC CASTSGTGLTYEQYF
- TRBJ2-1 TRBV30 TRBD2 TGTGCCTGGAGTCGGAGACTAGCGGGGTATGAGCAGTTCTTC CAWSRRLAGYEQFF
- TRBJ2-7 TRBV7-2 TRBD1 TGTGCCAGCAGTATTGGGACAGGCTACTCCTACGAGCAGTACTTC CASSIGTGYSYEQYF
many TRBJ1-2 TRBV7-2 TRBD1 TGTGCCAGCAGTTGGGACAGCTCCATAGCTAACTATGGCTACACCTTC CASSWDSSIANYGYTF
few TRBJ2-3 TRBV20-1 - TGCAGTGCTAGAGATTACTCTAGGGGACCTTACACAGATACGCAGTATTTT CSARDYSRGPYTDTQYF
many TRBJ2-3 TRBV20-1 TRBD2 TGCAGTGCCAATCCTAGCGGGGCCTACACAGATACGCAGTATTTT CSANPSGAYTDTQYF
- TRBJ2-5 TRBV14 - TGTGCCAGCAGCCCCCAAGGCCTGGGAGAGACCCAGTACTTC CASSPQGLGETQYF
- TRBJ1-5 TRBV12-3/TRBV12-4 - TGTGCCAGCAGGATGAGCAATCAGCCCCAGCATTTT CASRMSNQPQHF
few TRBJ2-1 TRBV5-6 TRBD2 TGTGCCAGCAGCTTGGTCTCGACAGTATTCCTAGCGGGGCAGTTCTTC CASSLVSTVFLAGQFF
- TRBJ2-2 TRBV20-1 - TGCAGTGCGCTAAACACCGGGGAGCTGTTTTTT CSALNTGELFF
- TRBJ2-1 TRBV11-2 - TGTGCCAGCAGCTCTCACCGGGGTACTGAGCAGTTCTTC CASSSHRGTEQFF
few TRBJ2-7 TRBV5-5 TRBD2 TGTGCCAGCAGCCCTAAGGCGGTGGGACTAGCGGTCTACGAGCAGTACTTC CASSPKAVGLAVYEQYF
many TRBJ2-7 TRBV5-6 - TGTGCCAGCAGCTCTTCATACGAGCAGTACTTC CASSSSYEQYF
few TRBJ2-5 TRBV15 - TGTGCCACCGCCCTAAGGGGGAATGGGGAGACCCAGTACTTC CATALRGNGETQYF
many TRBJ2-1 TRBV6-1 - TGTGCCAGCAGTGACAGGATTGGGAAGAATGAGCAGTTCTTC CASSDRIGKNEQFF
few TRBJ2-1 TRBV7-2 - TGTGCCAGCAGCTTATTCCTCGGGGCAGGGAGGTACAATGAGCAGTTCTTC CASSLFLGAGRYNEQFF
- TRBJ2-7 TRBV18 - TGTGCCAGCTCACCAGAGGCTACCCTAGCGAAGTACTTC CASSPEATLAKYF
few TRBJ1-2 TRBV7-8 - TGTGCCAGCAGCTTAGTAATAAAATCCCCGCGGGATGGCTACACCTTC CASSLVIKSPRDGYTF
few TRBJ2-1 TRBV5-5 TRBD2 TGTGCCAGCAGCAGCTGGACTAGCGGGGGTCAGTTCTTC CASSSWTSGGQFF
- TRBJ2-7 TRBV6-1 TRBD2 TGTGCCAGCACCTCGGGATGGAGCGGGAGGAGCGAGCAGTACTTC CASTSGWSGRSEQYF
many TRBJ2-7 TRBV20-1 - TGCAGTGCTAGGGGGAGGAATATCTACGAGCAGTACTTC CSARGRNIYEQYF
- TRBJ1-2 TRBV7-2 TRBD1 TGTGCCAGCAGCTTAACCCGGGACAGGGCGAACTATGGCTACACCTTC CASSLTRDRANYGYTF
once TRBJ2-1 TRBV27 - TGTGCCAGCAGTTTAGGGAGGAGGTCCTACAATGAGCAGTTCTTC CASSLGRRSYNEQFF
few TRBJ1-1 TRBV28 - TGTGCCAGCAGTTTAAGGAGGACAGCCCTTGAAGCTTTCTTT CASSLRRTALEAFF
few TRBJ1-3 TRBV20-1 TRBD1 TGCAGTGCTAAAAGGACAGGGACCAACACCATATATTTT CSAKRTGTNTIYF
many TRBJ2-7 TRBV6-2/TRBV6-3 - TGTGCCAGCAGTTACCGGGTCCGGGAGCAGTACTTC CASSYRVREQYF
- TRBJ2-1 TRBV29-1 TRBD2 TGCAGCGTCGGGACTACCTACAATGAGCAGTTCTTC CSVGTTYNEQFF
- TRBJ1-6 TRBV7-2 TRBD1 TGTGCCAGCAGCTTACGACCCTCCGCAGGGCCAGGGGGCCTTCATAATTCACCCCTCCACTTT CASSLRPSAGPGGLHNSPLHF
few TRBJ2-7 TRBV10-3 - TGTGCCATCAGTGAGTCGGAACCCGAGGAGCAGTACTTC CAISESEPEEQYF
- TRBJ2-1 TRBV7-9 - TGTGCCAGCAGCCCGGACCCGGATCGGGGTGAGCAGTTCTTC CASSPDPDRGEQFF
many TRBJ2-7 TRBV20-1 TRBD1 TGCAGTGCTAGAGCTTCTACGGACAGGGGGCAACAGCAGTACTTC CSARASTDRGQQQYF